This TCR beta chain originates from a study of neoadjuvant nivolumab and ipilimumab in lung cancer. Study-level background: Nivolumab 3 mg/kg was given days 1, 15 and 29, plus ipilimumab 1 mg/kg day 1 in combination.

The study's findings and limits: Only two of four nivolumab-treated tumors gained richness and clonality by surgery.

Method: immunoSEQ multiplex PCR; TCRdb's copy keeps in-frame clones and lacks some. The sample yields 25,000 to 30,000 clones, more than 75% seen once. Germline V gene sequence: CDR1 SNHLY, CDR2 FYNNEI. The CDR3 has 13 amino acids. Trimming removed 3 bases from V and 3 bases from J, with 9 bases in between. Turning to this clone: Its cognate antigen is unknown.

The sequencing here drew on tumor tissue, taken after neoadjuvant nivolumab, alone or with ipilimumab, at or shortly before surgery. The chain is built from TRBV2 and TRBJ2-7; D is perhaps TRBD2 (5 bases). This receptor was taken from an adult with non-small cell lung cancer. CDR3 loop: CASSDDGNYEQYF. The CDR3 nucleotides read TGTGCCAGCAGTGACGACGGGAACTACGAGCAGTACTTC.